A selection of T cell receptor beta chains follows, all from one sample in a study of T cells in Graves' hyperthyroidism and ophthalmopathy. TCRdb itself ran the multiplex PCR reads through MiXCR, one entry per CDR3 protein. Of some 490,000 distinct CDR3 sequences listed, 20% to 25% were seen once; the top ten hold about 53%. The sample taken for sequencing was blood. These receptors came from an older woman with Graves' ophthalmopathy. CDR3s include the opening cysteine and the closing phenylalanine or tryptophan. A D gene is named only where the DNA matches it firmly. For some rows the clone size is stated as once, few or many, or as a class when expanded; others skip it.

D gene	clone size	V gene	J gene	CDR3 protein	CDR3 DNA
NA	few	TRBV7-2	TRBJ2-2	CASSLALGLGAGELFF	TGTGCCAGCAGCTTAGCCCTAGGCCTGGGGGCCGGGGAGCTGTTTTTT
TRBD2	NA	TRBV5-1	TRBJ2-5	CASSLLADSRGETQYF	TGCGCCAGCAGCTTACTAGCGGACTCACGAGGAGAGACCCAGTACTTC
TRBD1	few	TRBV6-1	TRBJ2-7	CASSDYGQGIEEQYF	TGTGCCAGCAGTGATTATGGACAGGGGATCGAAGAGCAGTACTTC
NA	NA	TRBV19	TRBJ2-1	CASSIAGLRSSYNEQFF	TGTGCCAGTAGTATAGCGGGACTCCGGAGCTCCTACAATGAGCAGTTCTTC
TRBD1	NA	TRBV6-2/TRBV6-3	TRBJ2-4	CASSQLSTGSKNIQYF	TGTGCCAGCAGTCAACTTTCGACAGGGTCCAAAAACATTCAGTACTTC
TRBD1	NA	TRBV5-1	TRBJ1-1	CASRSGQDDTEAFF	TGCGCCAGCAGATCCGGACAGGACGACACTGAAGCTTTCTTT
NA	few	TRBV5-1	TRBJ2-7	CASSSTGPYEQYF	TGCGCCAGCAGCTCCACAGGTCCCTACGAGCAGTACTTC
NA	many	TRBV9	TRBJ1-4	CASSLTGGNEKLFF	TGTGCCAGCAGCCTTACCGGGGGAAATGAAAAACTGTTTTTT
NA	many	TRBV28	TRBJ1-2	CASSLRPSNYGYTF	TGTGCCAGCAGTTTACGGCCGTCCAACTATGGCTACACCTTC
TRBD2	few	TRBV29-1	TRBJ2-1	CRVSGRHNEQFF	TGCAGGGTTAGCGGGAGACACAATGAGCAGTTCTTC
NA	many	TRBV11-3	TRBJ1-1	CASSRTLQGHTEAFF	TGTGCCAGCAGCCGGACCTTACAGGGACACACTGAAGCTTTCTTT
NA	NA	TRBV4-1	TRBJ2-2	CASSQGVGLLFF	TGCGCCAGCAGCCAAGGGGTGGGGCTCCTGTTTTTT
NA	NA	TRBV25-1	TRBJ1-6	CASSQAGYNSPLHF	TGTGCCAGCAGTCAAGCAGGATATAATTCACCCCTCCACTTT
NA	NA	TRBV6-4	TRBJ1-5	CASSPPRGDSSGNQPQHF	TGTGCCAGCAGTCCTCCCAGGGGCGATAGTTCGGGCAATCAGCCCCAGCATTTT
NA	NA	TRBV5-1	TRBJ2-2	CASSLIGGFSAGELFF	TGCGCCAGCAGCTTGATTGGTGGGTTCAGCGCCGGGGAGCTGTTTTTT
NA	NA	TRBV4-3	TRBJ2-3	CASSHEGRDTQYF	TGCGCCAGCAGCCACGAGGGACGAGATACGCAGTATTTT
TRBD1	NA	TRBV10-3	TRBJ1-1	CAISESGGGLGEAFF	TGTGCCATCAGTGAGTCGGGAGGGGGCCTGGGTGAAGCTTTCTTT
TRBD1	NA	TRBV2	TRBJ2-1	CASQRSRDSNEQFF	TGTGCCAGCCAGAGATCCCGGGACAGCAATGAGCAGTTCTTC
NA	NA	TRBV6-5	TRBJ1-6	CASSYSAGSSPLHF	TGTGCCAGCAGTTACTCGGCAGGGTCTTCACCCCTCCACTTT
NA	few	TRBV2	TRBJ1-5	CASRLRDYSNQPQHF	TGTGCCAGCAGACTCCGGGATTATAGCAATCAGCCCCAGCATTTT
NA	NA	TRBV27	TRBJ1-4	CASSSRTGTNGKLFF	TGTGCCAGCAGTTCTCGGACGGGTACTAATGGAAAACTGTTTTTT
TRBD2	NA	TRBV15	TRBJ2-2	CAASGNTGELFF	TGTGCCGCTAGCGGAAACACCGGGGAGCTGTTTTTT
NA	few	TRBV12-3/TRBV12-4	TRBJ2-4	CASSQGDIGANIQYF	TGTGCCAGCAGTCAAGGGGACATTGGGGCAAACATTCAGTACTTC